These 18 T cell receptor beta chains were sequenced from one sample in a study of Ad26.COV2.S vaccination and SARS-CoV-2 variants. Data came from immunoSEQ multiplex PCR; TCRdb stores just in-frame clones and leaves some out. This sample yields some 300,000 clones, of which roughly 86% are seen a single time; 1.9% belongs to the top ten. The treatment denotes: approximately 18 received Ad26.COV2.S at low or high dose, single or two shots; roughly five received placebo; per-sample allocation not given. On day 63 after the first injection, vaccine and placebo recipients gave samples. Sample: peripheral blood, taken in a trial of Ad26.COV2.S vaccine versus placebo. Source of these receptors: a person aged 18 to 65 who received the Ad26.COV2.S COVID-19 vaccine or a placebo.

This clone was counted a single time. This chain links TRBV6-5 with TRBJ2-6; D is undetermined. The CDR3 totals 15 residues. Germline V gene data show CDR1 as MNHEY and CDR2 as SVGAGI. V was pared by 7 bases and J by 0 bases, with 10 bases between. CDR3 bases: TGTGCCAGCACCTCACAGCTCTCTGGGGCCAACGTCCTGACTTTC. This translates into CASTSQLSGANVLTF.

The J gene is TRBJ1-5, the V gene TRBV5-1; D perhaps matches TRBD1 (5 bases). This CDR3 is 13 amino acids long. CDR1 and CDR2 (germline): SGHRS, YFSETQ. Trimming removed 5 bases from V and 5 bases from J, with 11 bases in between. The CDR3 reads CASSRDGYQPQHF. Written as DNA, the CDR3 is TGCGCCAGCAGTAGGGACGGTTATCAGCCCCAGCATTTT.

This clone has just a few counts. The chain recombines TRBV5-4 with TRBJ1-2, with 9 bases matching TRBD1. CDR1 and CDR2 (germline): SGHNT, YYREEE (reference sequence). V gave up 2 bases and J gave up 6 bases; unmatched junction bases: 14. CDR3 length: 17 amino acids. In nucleotides, the CDR3 is TGTGCCAGCAGCTTACAGGGGGCAGGTTCTAGAAGAGATGGCTACACCTTC. Amino acid sequence: CASSLQGAGSRRDGYTF.

This clone was seen only once. This chain links TRBV10-2 with TRBJ1-1, with no clear D. Trimming removed 3 bases from V and 7 bases from J, with 12 bases in between. CDR1 WSHSY and CDR2 SAAADI come from the germline V gene. CDR3 length: 13 residues. The CDR3 bases are TGCGCCAGCAGTGAATTAGATGAGGGTGAAGCTTTCTTT. It encodes CASSELDEGEAFF.

This chain joins TRBV3-1 (or the pseudogene TRBV3-2) and TRBJ2-2; D unclear. The CDR3 totals 17 residues. Germline V gene sequence: CDR1 LGHDT, CDR2 YNNKEL (reference sequence). The V end lost 1 base, the J end lost 3 bases, and 15 bases lay between the germline ends. The CDR3 sequence is CASSQGPTSGDTGELFF. Written as DNA, the CDR3 is TGTGCCAGCAGCCAAGGTCCAACCTCCGGCGACACCGGGGAGCTGTTTTTT.

J is TRBJ1-4 and V is TRBV9; D call uncertain. CDR1 is SGDLS, CDR2 YYNGEE, per germline. The V and J ends lost 0 bases and 7 bases respectively, with 13 bases between them. This CDR3 spans 15 amino acids. The CDR3 region is CASSVGGKSIEKLFF. CDR3 coding DNA: TGTGCCAGCAGCGTAGGGGGAAAGTCGATTGAAAAACTGTTTTTT.

In its sample, this clone was seen many times. The rearrangement joins TRBV7-2 to TRBJ2-7; 8 positions match TRBD2. The CDR3 runs to 15 residues. The ends lost 2 bases at V and 3 bases at J; junction bases unmatched: 6. Germline V gives CDR1 SGHTA, CDR2 FQGNSA. The CDR3 region is CASSLLAGFFYEQYF. The CDR3, as DNA: TGTGCCAGCAGCTTACTAGCGGGCTTTTTCTACGAGCAGTACTTC.

The chain's CDR3 is CASTTENYGYTF. In nucleotides, the CDR3 is TGTGCCTCCACGACAGAGAACTATGGCTACACCTTC. The chain couples TRBV6-6 to TRBJ1-2; weak D call: TRBD1 (5 bases). The germline CDR1 and CDR2 sequences are MNHNY and SVGAGI (reference sequence). V lost 11 bases to trimming and J lost 2 bases, with 12 bases between them. The CDR3 is made up of 12 amino acids.

The chain employs TRBV7-2 and TRBJ2-2; no definite D call. The CDR3 has 15 residues. Germline V gene lookup returns CDR1 SGHTA and CDR2 FQGNSA. Trimming stripped 1 base from V and 0 bases from J, with 6 bases between. This CDR3 is CASSLVHSNTGELFF. The DNA of the CDR3 is TGTGCCAGCAGCTTAGTACACTCGAACACCGGGGAGCTGTTTTTT.

This clone was picked up one time. The chain has TRBV7-9 and TRBJ2-5, with no clear D. Germline lookup yields CDR1 SEHNR and CDR2 FQNEAQ (reference sequence). There are 15 residues in the CDR3. Trimming removed 8 bases at V and 2 bases at J, with 18 bases between. In DNA form, the CDR3 reads TGTGCCAGCTCAGCTTATGTGGGTATGCAAGAGACCCAGTACTTC. Encoded protein: CASSAYVGMQETQYF.

This clone was observed once. V gene TRBV7-9 combines with J gene TRBJ2-7; the D is unclear. Trimming took 1 base from V and 2 from J, leaving 12 bases between them. The germline CDR1 and CDR2 sequences are SEHNR and FQNEAQ (reference sequence). The CDR3 length is 15 residues. CDR3: CASSLGAGGTYEQYF. DNA for the CDR3: TGTGCCAGCAGCTTAGGGGCAGGTGGGACCTACGAGCAGTACTTC.

The V and J genes are TRBV3-1 (or the pseudogene TRBV3-2) and TRBJ2-7; D could derive from TRBD1 or TRBD2 (5 bases each). The CDR3 loop spans 11 amino acids. V was pared by 1 base and J by 12 bases, with 10 bases between. Germline V lookup: CDR1 LGHDT, CDR2 YNNKEL (reference sequence). The CDR3 bases are TGTGCCAGCAGCCAAGGCAGGGAGACGTACTTC. Translation: CASSQGRETYF.

The chain uses TRBV19 and TRBJ2-3; the D is unclear. CDR3 length: 14 amino acids. Trimming pared 1 base from V and 4 bases from J, leaving 9 bases between. Germline CDR1 is LNHDA and CDR2 is SQIVND (reference sequence). CDR3 coding DNA: TGTGCCAGTAGTATAGGGACGAAGGCAGATACGCAGTATTTT. Protein sequence: CASSIGTKADTQYF. The full variable domain, rest sourced from reference TRBV19 and TRBJ2-3, is DGGITQSPKYLFRKEGQNVTLSCEQNLNHDAMYWYRQDPGQGLRLIYYSQIVNDFQKGDIAEGYSVSREKKESFPLTVTSAQKNPTAFYLCASSIGTKADTQYFGPGTRLTVL.

The CDR3 bases are TGTGCCAGCAGCTTCGGGACTAGTGCAGAGACCCAGTACTTC. Encoded protein: CASSFGTSAETQYF. The chain is built from TRBV9 and TRBJ2-5; 8 nucleotides agree with TRBD2. J was trimmed by 4 bases and V by 4 bases; bases with no gene match: 6. CDR1 is SGDLS, CDR2 YYNGEE, per germline. The CDR3 runs 14 residues.

This sequence joins TRBV5-4 and TRBJ1-2, with a possible D match to TRBD1 (6 bases). Trimming stripped 5 bases from V and 0 bases from J, with 11 bases between. Per germline, CDR1 SGHNT and CDR2 YYREEE (reference sequence). The CDR3 consists of 14 residues. The CDR3 DNA sequence: TGTGCCAGCAGGGCCGGGACACCTAACTATGGCTACACCTTC. Translated, it gives CASRAGTPNYGYTF.

The CDR3 spells CASSFNERGAFF. Here the CDR3 DNA reads TGTGCCAGCAGCTTTAACGAGCGGGGGGCTTTCTTT. This chain connects TRBV7-2 to TRBJ1-1; tentatively, D is TRBD1 (5 bases). Trimming took 3 bases from V and 11 from J, leaving 13 bases between them. Germline CDR1 SGHTA, CDR2 FQGNSA. CDR3 size: 12 residues.

J is TRBJ2-5 and V is TRBV29-1; maybe TRBD1 (5 bases). Germline values: CDR1 SQVTM, CDR2 ANQGSEA. The CDR3 runs 15 residues. V was trimmed by 1 base and J by 4 bases, leaving 16 bases between them. The CDR3 loop is CSVEAHLRRGETQYF. The CDR3 DNA reads as TGCAGCGTTGAAGCGCATCTCCGTAGGGGAGAGACCCAGTACTTC.

This clone occurred once. This rearrangement joins TRBV3-1 (or the pseudogene TRBV3-2) to TRBJ1-2; the match to TRBD1 covers 10 bases. The V segment lost 6 bases and the J segment 1 base; nucleotides outside the gene matches: 17. This CDR3 region has 19 residues. Germline CDR1 and CDR2: LGHDT and YNNKEL (reference sequence). CDR3 nucleotide sequence: TGTGCCAGCAGTCACCGCTCCCCCTTCCGGGACAGGGGTAACTATGGCTACACCTTC. It yields the protein CASSHRSPFRDRGNYGYTF.